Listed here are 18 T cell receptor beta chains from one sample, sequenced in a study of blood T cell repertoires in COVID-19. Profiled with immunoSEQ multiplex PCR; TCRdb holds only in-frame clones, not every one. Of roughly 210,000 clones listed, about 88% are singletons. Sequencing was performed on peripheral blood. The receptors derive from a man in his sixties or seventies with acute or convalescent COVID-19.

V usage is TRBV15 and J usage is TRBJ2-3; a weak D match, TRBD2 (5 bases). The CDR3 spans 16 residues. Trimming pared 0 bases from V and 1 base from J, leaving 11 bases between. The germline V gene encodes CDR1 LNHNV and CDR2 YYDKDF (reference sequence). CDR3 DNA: TGTGCCACCAGCAGAGATGAGGGATGGGGCACAGATACGCAGTATTTT. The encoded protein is CATSRDEGWGTDTQYF.

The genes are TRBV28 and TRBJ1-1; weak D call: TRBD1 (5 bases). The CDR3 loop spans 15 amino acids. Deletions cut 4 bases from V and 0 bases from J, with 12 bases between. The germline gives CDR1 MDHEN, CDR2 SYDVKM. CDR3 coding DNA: TGTGCCAGCAGTTCCGGGGGAGGTTTGAACACTGAAGCTTTCTTT. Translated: CASSSGGGLNTEAFF. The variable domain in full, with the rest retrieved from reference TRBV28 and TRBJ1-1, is DVKVTQSSRYLVKRTGEKVFLECVQDMDHENMFWYRQDPGLGLRLIYFSYDVKMKEKGDIPEGYSVSREKKERFSLILESASTNQTSMYLCASSSGGGLNTEAFFGQGTRLTVV.

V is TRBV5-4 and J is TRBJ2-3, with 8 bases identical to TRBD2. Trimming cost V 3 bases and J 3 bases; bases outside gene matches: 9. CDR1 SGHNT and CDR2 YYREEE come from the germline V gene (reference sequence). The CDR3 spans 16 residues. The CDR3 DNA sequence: TGTGCCAGCAGCTCGAAGGCGGGAGGATTGACAGATACGCAGTATTTT. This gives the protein CASSSKAGGLTDTQYF.

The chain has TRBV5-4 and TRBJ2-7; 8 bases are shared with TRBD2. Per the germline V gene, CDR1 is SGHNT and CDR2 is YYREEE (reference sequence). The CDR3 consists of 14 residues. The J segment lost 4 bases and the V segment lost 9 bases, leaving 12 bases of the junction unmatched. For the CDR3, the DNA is TGTGCCACTGGGAGAGCGGGAGTTGGGTACGAGCAGTACTTC. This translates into CATGRAGVGYEQYF.

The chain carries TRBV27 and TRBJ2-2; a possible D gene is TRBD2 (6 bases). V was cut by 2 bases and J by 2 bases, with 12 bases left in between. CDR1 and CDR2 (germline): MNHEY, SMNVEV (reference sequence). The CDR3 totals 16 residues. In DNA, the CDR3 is TGTGCCAGCAGTTTACGGGCAGGACTAAACACCGGGGAGCTGTTTTTT. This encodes CASSLRAGLNTGELFF.

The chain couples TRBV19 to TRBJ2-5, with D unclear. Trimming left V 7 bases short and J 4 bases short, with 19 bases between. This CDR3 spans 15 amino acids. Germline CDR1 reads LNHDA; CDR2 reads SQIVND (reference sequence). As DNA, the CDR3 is TGTGCCAGTACCCAATCCCGACATACTCTAGAGACCCAGTACTTC. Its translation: CASTQSRHTLETQYF.

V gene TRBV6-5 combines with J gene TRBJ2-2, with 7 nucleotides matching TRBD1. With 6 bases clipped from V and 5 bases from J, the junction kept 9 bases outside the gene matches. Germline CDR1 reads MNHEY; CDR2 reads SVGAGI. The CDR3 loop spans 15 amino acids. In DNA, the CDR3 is TGTGCCAGCAGCGCACAGGGGAGAGGGACCGGGGAGCTGTTTTTT. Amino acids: CASSAQGRGTGELFF.

The CDR3 reads CATSRDRLAGERETQYF. The CDR3, as DNA: TGTGCCACCAGCAGAGATCGACTAGCGGGAGAACGTGAGACCCAGTACTTC. The rearrangement links TRBV15 to TRBJ2-5; 12 bases map to TRBD2. CDR1 is LNHNV, CDR2 YYDKDF, per germline (reference sequence). After removal of 0 bases from V and 5 bases from J, the junction contained 7 bases not matched to a gene. CDR3 length: 17 amino acids.

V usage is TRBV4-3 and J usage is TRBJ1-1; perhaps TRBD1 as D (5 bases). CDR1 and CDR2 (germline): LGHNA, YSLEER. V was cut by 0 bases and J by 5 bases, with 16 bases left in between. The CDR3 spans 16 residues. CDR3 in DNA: TGCGCCAGCAGCCAAGACCATTTATTTCGGGGGACTGAAGCTTTCTTT. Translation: CASSQDHLFRGTEAFF.

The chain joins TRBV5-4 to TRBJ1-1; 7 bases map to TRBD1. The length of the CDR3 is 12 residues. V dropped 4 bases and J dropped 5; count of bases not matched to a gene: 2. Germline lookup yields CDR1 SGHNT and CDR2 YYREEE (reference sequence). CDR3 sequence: CASSRGQTEAFF. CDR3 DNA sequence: TGTGCCAGCAGCCGGGGACAGACTGAAGCTTTCTTT.

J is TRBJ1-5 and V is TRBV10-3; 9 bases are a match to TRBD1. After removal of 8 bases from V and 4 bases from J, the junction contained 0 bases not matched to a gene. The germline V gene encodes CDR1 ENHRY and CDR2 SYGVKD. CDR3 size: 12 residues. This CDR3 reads CAIGTGNQPQHF. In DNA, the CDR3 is TGTGCCATCGGGACAGGGAATCAGCCCCAGCATTTT.

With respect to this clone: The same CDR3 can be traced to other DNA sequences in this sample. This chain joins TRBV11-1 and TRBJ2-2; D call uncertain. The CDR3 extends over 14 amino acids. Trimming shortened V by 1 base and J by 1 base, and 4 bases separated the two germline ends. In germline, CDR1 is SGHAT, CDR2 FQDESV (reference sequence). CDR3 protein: CASSLGQNTGELFF. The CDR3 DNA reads TGTGCCAGCAGCTTAGGGCAGAACACCGGGGAGCTGTTTTTT.

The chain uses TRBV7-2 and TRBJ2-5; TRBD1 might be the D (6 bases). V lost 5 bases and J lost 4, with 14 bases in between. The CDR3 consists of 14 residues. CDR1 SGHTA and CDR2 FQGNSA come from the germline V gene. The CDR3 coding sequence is TGTGCCAGCAGCCCTTGGACAGTTTCAGAGACCCAGTACTTC. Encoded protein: CASSPWTVSETQYF.

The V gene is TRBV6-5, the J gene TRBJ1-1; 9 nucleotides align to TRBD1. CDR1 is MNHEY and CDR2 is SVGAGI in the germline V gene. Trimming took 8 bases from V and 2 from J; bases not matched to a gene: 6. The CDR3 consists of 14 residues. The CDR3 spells CASSITGGNTEAFF. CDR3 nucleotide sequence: TGTGCCAGCTCAATAACAGGGGGCAACACTGAAGCTTTCTTT.

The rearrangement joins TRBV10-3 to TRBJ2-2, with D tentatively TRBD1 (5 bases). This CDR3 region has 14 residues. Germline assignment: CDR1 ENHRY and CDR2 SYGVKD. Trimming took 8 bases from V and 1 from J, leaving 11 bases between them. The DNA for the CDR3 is TGTGCCATCGGAGAAGGACAGAACACCGGGGAGCTGTTTTTT. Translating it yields CAIGEGQNTGELFF.

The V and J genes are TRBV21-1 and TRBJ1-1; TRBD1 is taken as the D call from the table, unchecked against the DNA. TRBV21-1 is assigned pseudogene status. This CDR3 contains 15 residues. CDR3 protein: CASSLDTPCGTEAFF. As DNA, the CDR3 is TGTGCCAGCAGCTTGGACACCCCCTGTGGCACTGAAGCTTTCTTT.

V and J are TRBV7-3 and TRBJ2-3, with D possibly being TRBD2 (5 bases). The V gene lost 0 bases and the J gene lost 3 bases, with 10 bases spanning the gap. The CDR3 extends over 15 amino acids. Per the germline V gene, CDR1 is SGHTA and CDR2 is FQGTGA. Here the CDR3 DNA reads TGTGCCAGCAGCTTAACTGGTGGGAGAACAGATACGCAGTATTTT. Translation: CASSLTGGRTDTQYF.

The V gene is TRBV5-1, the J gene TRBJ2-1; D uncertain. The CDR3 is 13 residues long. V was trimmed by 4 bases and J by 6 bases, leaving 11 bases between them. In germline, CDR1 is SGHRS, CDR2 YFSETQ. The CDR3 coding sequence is TGCGCCAGCAGCCCTCGATTCAGCAATGAGCAGTTCTTC. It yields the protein CASSPRFSNEQFF.